One T cell receptor (beta chain) is described in this entry. It has no known antigen specificity. Because the CDR3's place on the DNA is in doubt, the DNA is left out and the CDR3 is given as listed by TCRdb. Looking up the germline V gene (reference sequence) yields CDR1 DFQATT and CDR2 SNEGSKA. The CDR3 goes from the cysteine to the phenylalanine over 22 residues. The data derive from a study of breast tumors, draining lymph nodes, adjacent tissues (TCRdb year 2016). Notes on the research overall: TCR beta repertoires were compared across tumor, adjacent nontumor tissue and axillary lymph nodes obtained from breast cancer patients. In human breast cancer, the study set out to assess how tumor, surrounding tissue and draining lymph node repertoires relate to one another and whether T cells might be exchanged between them. Study-level results and caveats: In luminal-like breast cancer, tumor and nontumor tissue repertoires resembled each other significantly more than in basal-like breast cancer. The data were judged consistent with most tumor T cells deriving from the lymph node and then expanding within tumor tissue. The conclusion that tumor T cells originate in lymph nodes was framed as consistent with a hypothesis rather than directly demonstrated. Tumors showed preferential V and J gene usage, and their T-cell repertoire diversity fell below that of lymph nodes yet above that of nontumor tissue.

Data came from an Illumina HiSeq 2000. Multiplex PCR amplification was used to build the TCR beta chain libraries. High-throughput sequencing was used to analyze the amplified TCR beta chain products. TCRdb reran the public reads through fastp at Q25 and MiXCR, keeping productive beta chains. Rows are unified per CDR3 protein, each entry keeping the most common DNA and genes. This sample lists approximately 60,000 distinct CDR3 sequences; roughly 59% were detected once. The top ten clonotypes cover roughly 19% of the sample. The chain is made from TRBV20-1 and TRBJ2-3; no check of the table's D call, TRBD1, against the DNA was made. Sequencing used breast tumor tissue. This clonotype was sampled from a female donor with breast cancer. Some clones in this sample may be carry-over from other donors' samples. The CDR3: CSARATGSYEQYFGPGTDTQYF.